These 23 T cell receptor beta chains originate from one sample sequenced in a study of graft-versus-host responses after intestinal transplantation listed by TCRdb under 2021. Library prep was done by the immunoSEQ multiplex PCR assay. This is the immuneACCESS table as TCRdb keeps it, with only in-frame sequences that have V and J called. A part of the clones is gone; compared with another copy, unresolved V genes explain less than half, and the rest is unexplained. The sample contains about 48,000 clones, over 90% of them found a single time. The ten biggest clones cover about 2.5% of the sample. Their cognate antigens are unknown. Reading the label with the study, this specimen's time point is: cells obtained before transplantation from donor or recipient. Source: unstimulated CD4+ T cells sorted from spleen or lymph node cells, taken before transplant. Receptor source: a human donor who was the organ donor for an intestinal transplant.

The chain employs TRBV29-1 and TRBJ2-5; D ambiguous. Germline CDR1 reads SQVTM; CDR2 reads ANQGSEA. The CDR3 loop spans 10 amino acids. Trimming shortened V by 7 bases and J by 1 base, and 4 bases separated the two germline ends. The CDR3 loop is CSALQETQYF. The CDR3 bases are TGCAGCGCTCTCCAAGAGACCCAGTACTTC.

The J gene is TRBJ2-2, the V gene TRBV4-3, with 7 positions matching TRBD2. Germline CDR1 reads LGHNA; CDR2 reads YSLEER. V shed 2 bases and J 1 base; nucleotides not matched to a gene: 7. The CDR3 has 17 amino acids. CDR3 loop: CASSQSRLAVNTGELFF. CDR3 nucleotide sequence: TGCGCCAGCAGCCAATCTCGCCTAGCGGTGAACACCGGGGAGCTGTTTTTT.

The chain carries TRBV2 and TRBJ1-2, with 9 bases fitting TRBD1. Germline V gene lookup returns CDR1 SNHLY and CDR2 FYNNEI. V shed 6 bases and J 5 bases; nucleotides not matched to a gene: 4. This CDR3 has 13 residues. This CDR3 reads CASRQGQGYGYTF. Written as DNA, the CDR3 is TGTGCCAGCAGGCAGGGACAGGGTTATGGCTACACCTTC.

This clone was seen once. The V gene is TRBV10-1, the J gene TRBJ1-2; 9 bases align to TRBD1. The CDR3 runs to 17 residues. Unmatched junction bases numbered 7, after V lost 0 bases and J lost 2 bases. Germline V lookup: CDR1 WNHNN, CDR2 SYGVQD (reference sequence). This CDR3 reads CASSESLTGGGNYGYTF. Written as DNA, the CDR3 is TGCGCCAGCAGTGAGTCCCTGACAGGGGGTGGCAACTATGGCTACACCTTC.

CDR3 DNA: TGTGCCACCAGCCAGGCGGTCGGTACCTACAATGAGCAGTTCTTC. It yields the protein CATSQAVGTYNEQFF. The chain is built from TRBV15 and TRBJ2-1; D unclear. The CDR3 is 15 residues long. Trimming left V 5 bases short and J 2 bases short, with 13 bases between. Germline loops: CDR1 LNHNV, CDR2 YYDKDF (reference sequence).

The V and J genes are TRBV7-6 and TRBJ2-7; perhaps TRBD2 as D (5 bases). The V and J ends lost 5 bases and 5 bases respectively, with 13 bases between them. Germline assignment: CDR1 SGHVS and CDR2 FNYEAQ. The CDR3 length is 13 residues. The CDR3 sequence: CASSLTTGNEQYF. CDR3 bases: TGTGCCAGCAGCCTCACTACGGGGAACGAGCAGTACTTC.

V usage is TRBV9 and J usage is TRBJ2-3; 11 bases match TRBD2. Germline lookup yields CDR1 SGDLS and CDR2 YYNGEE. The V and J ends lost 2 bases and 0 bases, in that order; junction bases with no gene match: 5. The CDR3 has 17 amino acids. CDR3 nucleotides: TGTGCCAGCAGCGTCCGACTAGCGGGGAGTAGCACAGATACGCAGTATTTT. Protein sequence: CASSVRLAGSSTDTQYF. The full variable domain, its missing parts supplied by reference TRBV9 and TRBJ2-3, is DSGVTQTPKHLITATGQRVTLRCSPRSGDLSVYWYQQSLDQGLQFLIQYYNGEERAKGNILERFSAQQFPDLHSELNLSSLELGDSALYFCASSVRLAGSSTDTQYFGPGTRLTVL.

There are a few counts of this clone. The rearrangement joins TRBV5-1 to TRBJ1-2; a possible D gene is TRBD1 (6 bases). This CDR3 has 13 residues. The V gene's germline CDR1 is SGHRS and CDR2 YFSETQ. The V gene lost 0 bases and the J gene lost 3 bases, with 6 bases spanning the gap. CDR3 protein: CASSLDRDYGYTF. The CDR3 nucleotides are TGCGCCAGCAGCTTGGACAGGGACTATGGCTACACCTTC.

The CDR3 DNA reads as TGTGCCAGCAGCCCTCTGGGGACAGGGAATAGGGGTGAGCAGTTCTTC. The encoded protein is CASSPLGTGNRGEQFF. V usage is TRBV7-2 and J usage is TRBJ2-1, with TRBD1 identical over 9 bases. Germline CDR1 is SGHTA and CDR2 is FQGNSA. This CDR3 spans 16 amino acids. V lost 5 bases to trimming and J lost 9 bases; unmatched junction nucleotides: 14.

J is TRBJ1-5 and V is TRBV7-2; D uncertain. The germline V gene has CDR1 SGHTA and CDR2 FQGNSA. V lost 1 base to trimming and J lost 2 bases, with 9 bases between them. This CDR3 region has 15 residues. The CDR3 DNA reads TGTGCCAGCAGCTTAGGGGAGAGGGGCAATCAGCCCCAGCATTTT. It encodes CASSLGERGNQPQHF. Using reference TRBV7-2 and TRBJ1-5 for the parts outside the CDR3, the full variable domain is GAGVSQSPSNKVTEKGKDVELRCDPISGHTALYWYRQSLGQGLEFLIYFQGNSAPDKSGLPSDRFSAERTGGSVSTLTIQRTQQEDSAVYLCASSLGERGNQPQHFGDGTRLSIL.

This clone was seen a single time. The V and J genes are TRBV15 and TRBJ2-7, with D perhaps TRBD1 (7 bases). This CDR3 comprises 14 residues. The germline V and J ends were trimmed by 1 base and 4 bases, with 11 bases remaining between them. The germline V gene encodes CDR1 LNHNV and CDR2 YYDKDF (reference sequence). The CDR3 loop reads CATSRVAGGYEQYF. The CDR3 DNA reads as TGTGCCACCAGCAGAGTGGCAGGGGGGTACGAGCAGTACTTC.

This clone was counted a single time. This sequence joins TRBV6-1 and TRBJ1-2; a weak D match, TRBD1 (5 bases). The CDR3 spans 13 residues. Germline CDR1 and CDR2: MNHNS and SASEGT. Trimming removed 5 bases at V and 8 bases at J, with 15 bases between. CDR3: CASSTQGRQGYTF. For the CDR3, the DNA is TGTGCCAGCAGTACTCAGGGACGACAGGGCTACACCTTC.

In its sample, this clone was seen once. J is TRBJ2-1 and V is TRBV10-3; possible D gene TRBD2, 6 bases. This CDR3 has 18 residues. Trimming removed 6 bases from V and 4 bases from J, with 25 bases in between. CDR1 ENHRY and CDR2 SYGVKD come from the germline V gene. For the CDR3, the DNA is TGTGCCATCAGCCCCCAGAGACTAGGCGTTAATCCTTACAATGAGCAGTTCTTC. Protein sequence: CAISPQRLGVNPYNEQFF.

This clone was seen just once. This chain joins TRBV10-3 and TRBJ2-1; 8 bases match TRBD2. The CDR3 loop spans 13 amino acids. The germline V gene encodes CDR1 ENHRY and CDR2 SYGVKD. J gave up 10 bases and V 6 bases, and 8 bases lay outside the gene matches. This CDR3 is CAIRLAASDEQFF. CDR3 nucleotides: TGTGCCATCAGACTAGCGGCCTCTGACGAGCAGTTCTTC.

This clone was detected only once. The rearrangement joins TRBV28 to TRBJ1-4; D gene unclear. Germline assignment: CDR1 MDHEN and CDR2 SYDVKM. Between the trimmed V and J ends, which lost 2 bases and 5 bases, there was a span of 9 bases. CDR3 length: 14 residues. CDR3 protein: CASSLRNGNEKLFF. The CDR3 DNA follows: TGTGCCAGCAGTTTAAGGAATGGGAATGAAAAACTGTTTTTT.

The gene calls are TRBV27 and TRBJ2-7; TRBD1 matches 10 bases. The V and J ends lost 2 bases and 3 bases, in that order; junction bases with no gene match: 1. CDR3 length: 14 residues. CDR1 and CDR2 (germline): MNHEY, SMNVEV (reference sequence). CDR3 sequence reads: CASSLRTGGYEQYF. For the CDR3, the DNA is TGTGCCAGCAGTTTACGGACAGGGGGCTACGAGCAGTACTTC.

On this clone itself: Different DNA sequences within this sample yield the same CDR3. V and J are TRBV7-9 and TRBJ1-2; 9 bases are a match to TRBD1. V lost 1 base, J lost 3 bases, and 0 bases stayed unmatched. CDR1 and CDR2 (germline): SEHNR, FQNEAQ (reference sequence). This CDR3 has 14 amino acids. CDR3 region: CASSLGQGDYGYTF. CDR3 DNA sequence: TGTGCCAGCAGCTTAGGACAGGGGGACTATGGCTACACCTTC.

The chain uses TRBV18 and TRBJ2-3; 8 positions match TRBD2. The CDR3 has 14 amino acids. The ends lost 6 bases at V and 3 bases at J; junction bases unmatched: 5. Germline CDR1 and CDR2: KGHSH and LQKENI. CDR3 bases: TGTGCCAGCTCGGGACTAGTTGAGACAGATACGCAGTATTTT. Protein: CASSGLVETDTQYF.

CDR3 DNA: TGTGCCACCAGCAGAGATAATGCCGAGACCCAGTACTTC. Protein: CATSRDNAETQYF. The chain couples TRBV15 to TRBJ2-5; D remains ambiguous. The germline V and J ends were trimmed by 0 bases and 5 bases, with 7 bases remaining between them. The germline V gene encodes CDR1 LNHNV and CDR2 YYDKDF (reference sequence). The CDR3 runs 13 residues.

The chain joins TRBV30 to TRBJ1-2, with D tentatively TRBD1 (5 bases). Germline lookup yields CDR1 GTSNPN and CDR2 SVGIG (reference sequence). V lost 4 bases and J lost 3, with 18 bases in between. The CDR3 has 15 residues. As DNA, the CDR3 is TGTGCCTGGATCTCCAGGGTTAGGCGGGACTATGGCTACACCTTC. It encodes CAWISRVRRDYGYTF.

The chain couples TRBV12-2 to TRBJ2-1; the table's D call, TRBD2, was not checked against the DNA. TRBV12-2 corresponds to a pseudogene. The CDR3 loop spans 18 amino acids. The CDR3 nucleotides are TGTGCAAGTCGCTTAGGCGGCCTAACAAACGGGAGGGCGTATGAGCAGTTCTTC. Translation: CASRLGGLTNGRAYEQFF.

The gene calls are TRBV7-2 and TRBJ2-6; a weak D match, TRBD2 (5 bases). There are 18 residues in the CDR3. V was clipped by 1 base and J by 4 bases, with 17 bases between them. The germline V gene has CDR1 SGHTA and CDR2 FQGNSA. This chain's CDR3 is CASSLVAGRPTGANVLTF. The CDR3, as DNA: TGTGCCAGCAGCTTAGTGGCGGGCCGACCCACAGGGGCCAACGTCCTGACTTTC.

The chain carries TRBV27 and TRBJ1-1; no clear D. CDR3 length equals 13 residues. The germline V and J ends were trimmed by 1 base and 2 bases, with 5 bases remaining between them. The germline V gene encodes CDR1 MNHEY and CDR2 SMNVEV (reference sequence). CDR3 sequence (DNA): TGTGCCAGCAGTTTATGGGGTAACACTGAAGCTTTCTTT. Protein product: CASSLWGNTEAFF.